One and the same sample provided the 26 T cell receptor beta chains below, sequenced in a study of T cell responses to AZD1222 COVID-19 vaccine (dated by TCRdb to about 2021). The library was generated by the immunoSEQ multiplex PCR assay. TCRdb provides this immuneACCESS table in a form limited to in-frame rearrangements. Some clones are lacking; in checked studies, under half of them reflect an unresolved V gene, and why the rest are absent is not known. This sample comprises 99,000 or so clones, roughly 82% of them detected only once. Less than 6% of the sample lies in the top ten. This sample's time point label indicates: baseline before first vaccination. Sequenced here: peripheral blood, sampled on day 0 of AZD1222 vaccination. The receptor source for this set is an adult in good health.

The CDR3 sequence: CASSLAAGGTTGELFF. Here the CDR3 DNA reads TGTGCCAGCAGCTTAGCAGCGGGGGGGACCACCGGGGAGCTGTTTTTT. V usage is TRBV7-6 and J usage is TRBJ2-2, with 10 bases fitting TRBD2. This CDR3 spans 16 amino acids. The V gene's germline CDR1 is SGHVS and CDR2 FNYEAQ. Trimming cost V 0 bases and J 4 bases; bases outside gene matches: 2.

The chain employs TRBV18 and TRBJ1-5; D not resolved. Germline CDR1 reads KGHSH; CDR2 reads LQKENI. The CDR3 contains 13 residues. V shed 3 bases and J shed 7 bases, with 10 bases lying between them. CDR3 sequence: CASSPDVGQPQHF. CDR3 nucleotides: TGTGCCAGCTCACCCGATGTGGGGCAGCCCCAGCATTTT.

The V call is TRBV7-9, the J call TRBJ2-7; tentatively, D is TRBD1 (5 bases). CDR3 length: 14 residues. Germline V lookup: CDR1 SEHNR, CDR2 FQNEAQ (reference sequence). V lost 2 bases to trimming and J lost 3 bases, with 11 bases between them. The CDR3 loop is CASSLQGQNYEQYF. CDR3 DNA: TGTGCCAGCAGCTTACAAGGACAAAACTACGAGCAGTACTTC. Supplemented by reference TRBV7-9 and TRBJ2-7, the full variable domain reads DTGVSQNPRHKITKRGQNVTFRCDPISEHNRLYWYRQTLGQGPEFLTYFQNEAQLEKSRLLSDRFSAERPKGSFSTLEIQRTEQGDSAMYLCASSLQGQNYEQYFGPGTRLTVT.

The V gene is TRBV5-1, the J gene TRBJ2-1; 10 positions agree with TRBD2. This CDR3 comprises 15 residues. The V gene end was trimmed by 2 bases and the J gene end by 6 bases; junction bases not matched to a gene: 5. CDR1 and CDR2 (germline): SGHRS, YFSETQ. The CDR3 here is CASSLQGLAINEQFF. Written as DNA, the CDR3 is TGCGCCAGCAGCTTACAGGGACTAGCGATCAATGAGCAGTTCTTC.

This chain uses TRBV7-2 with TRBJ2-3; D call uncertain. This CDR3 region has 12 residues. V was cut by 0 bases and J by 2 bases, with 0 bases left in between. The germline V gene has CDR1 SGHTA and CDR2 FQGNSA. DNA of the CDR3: TGTGCCAGCAGCTTAGCCACAGATACGCAGTATTTT. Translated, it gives CASSLATDTQYF.

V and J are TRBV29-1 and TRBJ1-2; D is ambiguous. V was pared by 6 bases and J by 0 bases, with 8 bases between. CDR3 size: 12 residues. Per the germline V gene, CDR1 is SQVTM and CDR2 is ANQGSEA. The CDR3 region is CSVVAANYGYTF. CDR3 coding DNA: TGCAGCGTAGTGGCAGCTAACTATGGCTACACCTTC.

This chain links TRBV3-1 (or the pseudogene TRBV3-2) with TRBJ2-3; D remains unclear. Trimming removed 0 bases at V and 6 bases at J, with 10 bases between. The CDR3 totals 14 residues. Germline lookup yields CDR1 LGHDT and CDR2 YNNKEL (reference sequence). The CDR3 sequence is CASSQEMQSDTQYF. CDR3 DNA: TGTGCCAGCAGCCAAGAAATGCAGTCGGATACGCAGTATTTT.

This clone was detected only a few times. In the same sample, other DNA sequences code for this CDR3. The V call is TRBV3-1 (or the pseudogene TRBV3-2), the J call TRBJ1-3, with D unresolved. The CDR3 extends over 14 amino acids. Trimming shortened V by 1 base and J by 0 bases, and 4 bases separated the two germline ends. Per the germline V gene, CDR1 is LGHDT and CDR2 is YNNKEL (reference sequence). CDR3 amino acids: CASSQGLSGNTIYF. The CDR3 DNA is TGTGCCAGCAGCCAAGGGCTCTCTGGAAACACCATATATTTT.

CDR3 coding DNA: TGTGCCAGCAGTCCAAGAGGCGCCGGGGAGCTGTTTTTT. This gives the protein CASSPRGAGELFF. This chain joins TRBV5-6 and TRBJ2-2; D ambiguous. The V end lost 5 bases, the J end lost 6 bases, and 11 bases lay between the germline ends. The CDR3 extends over 13 amino acids. Germline CDR1 is SGHDT and CDR2 is YYEEEE.

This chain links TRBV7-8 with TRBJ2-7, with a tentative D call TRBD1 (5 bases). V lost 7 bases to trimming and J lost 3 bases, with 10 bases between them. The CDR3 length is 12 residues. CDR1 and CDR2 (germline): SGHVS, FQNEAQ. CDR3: CASNDRSYEQYF. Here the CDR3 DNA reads TGTGCCAGCAACGACAGAAGCTACGAGCAGTACTTC. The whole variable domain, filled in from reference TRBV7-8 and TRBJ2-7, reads GAGVSQSPRYKVAKRGQDVALRCDPISGHVSLFWYQQALGQGPEFLTYFQNEAQLDKSGLPSDRFFAERPEGSVSTLKIQRTQQEDSAVYLCASNDRSYEQYFGPGTRLTVT.

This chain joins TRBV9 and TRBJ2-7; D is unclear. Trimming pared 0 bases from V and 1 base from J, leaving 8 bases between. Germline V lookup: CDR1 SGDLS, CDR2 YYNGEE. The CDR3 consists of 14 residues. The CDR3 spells CASSVGQTSYEQYF. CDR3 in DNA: TGTGCCAGCAGCGTAGGTCAGACGTCCTACGAGCAGTACTTC.

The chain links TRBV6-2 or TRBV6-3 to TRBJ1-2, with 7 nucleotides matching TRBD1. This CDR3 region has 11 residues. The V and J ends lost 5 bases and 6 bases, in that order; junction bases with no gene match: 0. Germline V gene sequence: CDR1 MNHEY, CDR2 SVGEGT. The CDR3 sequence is CASSQGDGYTF. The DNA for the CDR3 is TGTGCCAGCAGTCAGGGGGATGGCTACACCTTC.

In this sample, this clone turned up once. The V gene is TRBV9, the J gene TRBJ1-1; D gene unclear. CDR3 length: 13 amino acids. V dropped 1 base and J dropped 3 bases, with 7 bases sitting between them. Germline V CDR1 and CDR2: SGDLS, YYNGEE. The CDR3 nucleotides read TGTGCCAGCAGCGTAAAAAGGGACACTGAAGCTTTCTTT. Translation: CASSVKRDTEAFF.

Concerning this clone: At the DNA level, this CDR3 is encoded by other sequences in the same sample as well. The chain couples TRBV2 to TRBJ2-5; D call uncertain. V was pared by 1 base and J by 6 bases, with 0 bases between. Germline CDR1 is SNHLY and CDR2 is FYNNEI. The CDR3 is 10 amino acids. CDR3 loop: CASSEETQYF. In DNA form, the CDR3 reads TGTGCCAGCAGTGAAGAGACCCAGTACTTC. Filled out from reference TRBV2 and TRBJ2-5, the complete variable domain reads EPEVTQTPSHQVTQMGQEVILRCVPISNHLYFYWYRQILGQKVEFLVSFYNNEISEKSEIFDDQFSVERPDGSNFTLKIRSTKLEDSAMYFCASSEETQYFGPGTRLLVL.

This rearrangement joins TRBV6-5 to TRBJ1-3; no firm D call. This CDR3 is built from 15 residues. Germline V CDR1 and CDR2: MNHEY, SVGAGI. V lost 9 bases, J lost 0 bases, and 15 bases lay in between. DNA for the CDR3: TGTGCCAGTCAAAGGGAAGCTAGCTCTGGAAACACCATATATTTT. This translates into CASQREASSGNTIYF.

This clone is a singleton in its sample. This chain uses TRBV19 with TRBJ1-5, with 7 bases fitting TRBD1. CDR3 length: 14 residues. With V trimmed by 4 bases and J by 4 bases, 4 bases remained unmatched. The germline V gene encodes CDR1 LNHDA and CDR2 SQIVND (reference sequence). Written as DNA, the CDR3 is TGTGCCAGTAGTACAGGACAGGTAAATCAGCCCCAGCATTTT. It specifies CASSTGQVNQPQHF. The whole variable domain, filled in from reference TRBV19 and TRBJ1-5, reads DGGITQSPKYLFRKEGQNVTLSCEQNLNHDAMYWYRQDPGQGLRLIYYSQIVNDFQKGDIAEGYSVSREKKESFPLTVTSAQKNPTAFYLCASSTGQVNQPQHFGDGTRLSIL.

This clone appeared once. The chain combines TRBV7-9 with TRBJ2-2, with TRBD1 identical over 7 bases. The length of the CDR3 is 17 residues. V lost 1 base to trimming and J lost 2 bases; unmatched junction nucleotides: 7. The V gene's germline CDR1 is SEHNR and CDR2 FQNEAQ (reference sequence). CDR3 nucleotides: TGTGCCAGCAGCTTAGGAGGATGGGACAGAAACACCGGGGAGCTGTTTTTT. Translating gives CASSLGGWDRNTGELFF.

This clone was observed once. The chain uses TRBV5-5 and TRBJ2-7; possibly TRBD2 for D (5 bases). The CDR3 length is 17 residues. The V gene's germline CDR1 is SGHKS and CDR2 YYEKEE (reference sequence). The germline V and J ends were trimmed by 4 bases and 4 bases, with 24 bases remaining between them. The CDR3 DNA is TGTGCCAGCAGCCATCTACCTGGGTTGTCGGGATGGTACGAGCAGTACTTC. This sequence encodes CASSHLPGLSGWYEQYF.

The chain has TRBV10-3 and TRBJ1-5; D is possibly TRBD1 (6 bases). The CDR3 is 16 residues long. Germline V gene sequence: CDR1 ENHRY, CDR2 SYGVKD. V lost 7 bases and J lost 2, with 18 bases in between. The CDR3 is CAIKGVAGEGNQPQHF. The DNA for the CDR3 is TGTGCCATCAAAGGAGTGGCAGGGGAGGGCAATCAGCCCCAGCATTTT.

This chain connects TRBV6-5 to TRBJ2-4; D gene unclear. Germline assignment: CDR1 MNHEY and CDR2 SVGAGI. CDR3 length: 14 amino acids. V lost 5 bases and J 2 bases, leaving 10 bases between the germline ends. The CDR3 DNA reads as TGTGCCAGCAGTCCTTACTGGACCAAAAACATTCAGTACTTC. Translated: CASSPYWTKNIQYF.

The CDR3 coding sequence is TGTGCCAGCAGCCGAGCCGGGACAGCATACGAGCAGTACTTC. Residues: CASSRAGTAYEQYF. V usage is TRBV7-8 and J usage is TRBJ2-7; TRBD1 aligns across 7 bases. CDR3 length equals 14 residues. Looked up from germline, CDR1 is SGHVS and CDR2 is FQNEAQ. J gave up 4 bases and V 5 bases, and 8 bases lay outside the gene matches.

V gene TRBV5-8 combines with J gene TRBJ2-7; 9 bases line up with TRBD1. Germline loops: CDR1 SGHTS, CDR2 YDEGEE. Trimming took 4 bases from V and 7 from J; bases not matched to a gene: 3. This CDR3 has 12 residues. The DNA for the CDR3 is TGTGCCAGCAGCCGGACAGGGGTTGAGCAGTACTTC. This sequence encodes CASSRTGVEQYF.

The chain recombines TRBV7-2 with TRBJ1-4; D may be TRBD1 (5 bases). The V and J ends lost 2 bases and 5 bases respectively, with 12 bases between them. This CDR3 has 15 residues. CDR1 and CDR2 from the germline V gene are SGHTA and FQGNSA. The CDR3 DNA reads TGTGCCAGCAGCTTATCAGTGACAGACAATGAAAAACTGTTTTTT. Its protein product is CASSLSVTDNEKLFF.

CDR3 coding DNA: TGTGCCGTGGAGGGCAGGAACACCGGGGAGCTGTTTTTT. Its protein is CAVEGRNTGELFF. The chain recombines TRBV27 with TRBJ2-2; D might be TRBD2 (6 bases). The CDR3 consists of 13 residues. Trimming cost V 11 bases and J 1 base, with 11 bases left between them. Germline-derived CDR1 and CDR2 are MNHEY and SMNVEV (reference sequence).

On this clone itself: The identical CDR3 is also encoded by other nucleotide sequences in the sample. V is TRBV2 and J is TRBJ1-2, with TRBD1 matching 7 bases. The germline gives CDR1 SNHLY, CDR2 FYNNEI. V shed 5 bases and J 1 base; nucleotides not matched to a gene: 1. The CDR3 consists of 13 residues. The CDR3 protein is CASSRDSNYGYTF. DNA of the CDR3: TGTGCCAGCAGTCGGGACAGTAACTATGGCTACACCTTC. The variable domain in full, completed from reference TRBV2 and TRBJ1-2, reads EPEVTQTPSHQVTQMGQEVILRCVPISNHLYFYWYRQILGQKVEFLVSFYNNEISEKSEIFDDQFSVERPDGSNFTLKIRSTKLEDSAMYFCASSRDSNYGYTFGSGTRLTVV.

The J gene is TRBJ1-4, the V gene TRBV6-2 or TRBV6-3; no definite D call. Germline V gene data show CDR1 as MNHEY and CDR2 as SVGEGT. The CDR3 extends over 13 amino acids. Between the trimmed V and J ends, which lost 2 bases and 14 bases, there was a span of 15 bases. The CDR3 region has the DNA TGTGCCAGCAGTTACGTCCTGGGCTCCCGTCTGTTTTTT. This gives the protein CASSYVLGSRLFF.